The source of this TCR beta chain is a study of T cell changes during pregnancy in multiple sclerosis. Germline values: CDR1 MNHEY, CDR2 SVGAGI. This CDR3 has 14 amino acids. V lost 8 bases to trimming and J lost 4 bases; unmatched junction nucleotides: 6. Produced via immunoSEQ multiplex PCR; TCRdb's table is partial and in-frame only. There are 46,000 or so clones in the sample; 93% occur only once, and 3.9% lies in the top ten. Sample: CD8+ T cells from peripheral blood mononuclear cells, taken after pregnancy. This TCR was recovered from a female donor with multiple sclerosis, enrolled in a pregnancy study. The chain carries TRBV6-5 and TRBJ2-1; 9 positions agree with TRBD1. The CDR3 sequence: CASSGTGPYNEQFF. DNA of the CDR3: TGTGCCAGCTCTGGGACAGGGCCTTACAATGAGCAGTTCTTC.